This T cell receptor beta chain stems from a study of PD-L1 blockade in urothelial cancer. TCRdb keeps only in-frame clones here, not all; method: immunoSEQ multiplex PCR. The data show about 84,000 clones, around 80% seen once. With 2 bases clipped from V and 3 bases from J, the junction kept 5 bases outside the gene matches. The CDR3 has 17 residues. Looked up from germline, CDR1 is LGHNA and CDR2 is YNFKEQ. The sequenced sample was PBMCs, obtained around atezolizumab (anti-PD-L1) treatment. The chain is built from TRBV4-2 and TRBJ2-3; 13 positions agree with TRBD2. The TCR comes from a man aged 70-80 years with urothelial cancer. CDR3 sequence reads: CASSQRTSGGATDTQYF. The DNA for the CDR3 is TGTGCCAGCAGCCAACGTACTAGCGGGGGGGCAACAGATACGCAGTATTTT.